The present T cell receptor beta chain was sequenced within a study of Ad26.COV2.S vaccination and SARS-CoV-2 variants. About the study: In the study, Ad26.COV2.S was injected intramuscularly once, or twice 56 days apart.

Treatment specified: some 20 received Ad26.COV2.S at low or high dose, single or two shots; roughly 5 received placebo; per-sample allocation not given. Collection of the samples took place on day 63 after the first injection of vaccine or placebo. This Boston cohort included adults aged 18-55 years. The table came from immunoSEQ multiplex PCR; TCRdb's copy has only in-frame clones and leaves some out. This sample has 350,000 to 550,000 clones, with 89% found just once. This CDR3 is 16 amino acids long. The ends were cut back, 3 bases at V and 4 bases at J, with 17 bases in the middle. The germline CDR1 and CDR2 sequences are SGHKS and YYEKEE (reference sequence).

The rearrangement links TRBV5-5 to TRBJ2-1, with a tentative D call TRBD1 (6 bases). Sequenced material: peripheral blood, taken in a trial of Ad26.COV2.S vaccine versus placebo. This TCR was sampled from a person aged 18-60 years who received the Ad26.COV2.S COVID-19 vaccine or a placebo. The CDR3 spells CASSSKQGHFYNEQFF. The CDR3 nucleotides are TGTGCCAGCAGCTCCAAACAGGGCCACTTTTACAATGAGCAGTTCTTC.